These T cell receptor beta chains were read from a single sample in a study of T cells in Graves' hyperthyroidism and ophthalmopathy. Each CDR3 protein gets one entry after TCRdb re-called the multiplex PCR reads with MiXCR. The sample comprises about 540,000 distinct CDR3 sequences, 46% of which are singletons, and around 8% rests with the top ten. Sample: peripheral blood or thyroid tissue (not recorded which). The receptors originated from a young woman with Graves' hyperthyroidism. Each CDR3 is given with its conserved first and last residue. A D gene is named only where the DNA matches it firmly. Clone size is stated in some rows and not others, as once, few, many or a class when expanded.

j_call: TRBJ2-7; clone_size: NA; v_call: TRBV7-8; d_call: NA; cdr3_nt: TGTGCCAGCAGCTCGAGGCTTGGGCCTTCCTACGAGCAGTACTTC; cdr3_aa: CASSSRLGPSYEQYF
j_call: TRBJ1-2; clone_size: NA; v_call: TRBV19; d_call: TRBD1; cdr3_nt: TGTGCCGGTAGTAGGGGACAGACCTATGGCTACACCTTC; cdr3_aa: CAGSRGQTYGYTF
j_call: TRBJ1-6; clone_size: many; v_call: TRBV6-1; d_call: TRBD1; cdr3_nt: TGTGCCAGCAGTGAATCTCCCGGGACAGGGCTGCGAGGGCCCCTCCACTTT; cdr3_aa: CASSESPGTGLRGPLHF
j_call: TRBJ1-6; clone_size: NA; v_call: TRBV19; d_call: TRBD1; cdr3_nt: TGTGCCAGTAGCCTGACAGGGAGCTCCTATAATTCACCCCTCCACTTT; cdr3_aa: CASSLTGSSYNSPLHF
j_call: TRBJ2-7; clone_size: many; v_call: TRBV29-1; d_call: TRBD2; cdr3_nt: TGCAGCGTTGCCGGGGATAGCGGGAGGGTATACGAGCAGTACTTC; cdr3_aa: CSVAGDSGRVYEQYF
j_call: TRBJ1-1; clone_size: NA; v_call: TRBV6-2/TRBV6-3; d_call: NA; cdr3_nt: TGTGCCACCAAGCGGGATAGGGAGGGCACTGAAGCTTTCTTT; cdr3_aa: CATKRDREGTEAFF
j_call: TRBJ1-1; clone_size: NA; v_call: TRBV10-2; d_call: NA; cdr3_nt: TGCGCCAGCAGTGAAGCAACGGAACAGATTGAAGCTTTCTTT; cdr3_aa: CASSEATEQIEAFF
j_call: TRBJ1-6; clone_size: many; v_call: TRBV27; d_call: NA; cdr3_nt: TGTGCCAGCCGGGGGGAGGCCCTCCACTTT; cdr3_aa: CASRGEALHF
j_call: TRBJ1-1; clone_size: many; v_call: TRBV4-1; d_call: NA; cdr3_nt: TGCGCCAGCAGCCGACTTGGTTGGGACACTGAAGCTTTCTTT; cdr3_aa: CASSRLGWDTEAFF
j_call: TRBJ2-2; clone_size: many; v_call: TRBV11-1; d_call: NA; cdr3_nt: TGTGCCAGCAGCTTACCAGGTTCTGACACCGGGGAGCTGTTTTTT; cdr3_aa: CASSLPGSDTGELFF